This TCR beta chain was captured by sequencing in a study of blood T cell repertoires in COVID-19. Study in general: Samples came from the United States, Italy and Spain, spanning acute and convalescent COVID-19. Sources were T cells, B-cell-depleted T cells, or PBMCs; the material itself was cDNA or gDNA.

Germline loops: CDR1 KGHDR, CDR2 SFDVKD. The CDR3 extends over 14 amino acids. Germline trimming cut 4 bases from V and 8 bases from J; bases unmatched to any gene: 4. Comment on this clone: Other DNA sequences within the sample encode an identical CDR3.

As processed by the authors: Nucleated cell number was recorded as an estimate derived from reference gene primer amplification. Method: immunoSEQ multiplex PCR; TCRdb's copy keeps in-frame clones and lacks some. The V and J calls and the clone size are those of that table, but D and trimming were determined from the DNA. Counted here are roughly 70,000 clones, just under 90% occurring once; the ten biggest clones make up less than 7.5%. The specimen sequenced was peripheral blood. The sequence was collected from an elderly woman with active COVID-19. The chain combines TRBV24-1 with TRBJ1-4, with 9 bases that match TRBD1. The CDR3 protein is CATSDPGQGEKLFF. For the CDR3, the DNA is TGTGCCACCAGTGACCCGGGACAGGGCGAAAAACTGTTTTTT.